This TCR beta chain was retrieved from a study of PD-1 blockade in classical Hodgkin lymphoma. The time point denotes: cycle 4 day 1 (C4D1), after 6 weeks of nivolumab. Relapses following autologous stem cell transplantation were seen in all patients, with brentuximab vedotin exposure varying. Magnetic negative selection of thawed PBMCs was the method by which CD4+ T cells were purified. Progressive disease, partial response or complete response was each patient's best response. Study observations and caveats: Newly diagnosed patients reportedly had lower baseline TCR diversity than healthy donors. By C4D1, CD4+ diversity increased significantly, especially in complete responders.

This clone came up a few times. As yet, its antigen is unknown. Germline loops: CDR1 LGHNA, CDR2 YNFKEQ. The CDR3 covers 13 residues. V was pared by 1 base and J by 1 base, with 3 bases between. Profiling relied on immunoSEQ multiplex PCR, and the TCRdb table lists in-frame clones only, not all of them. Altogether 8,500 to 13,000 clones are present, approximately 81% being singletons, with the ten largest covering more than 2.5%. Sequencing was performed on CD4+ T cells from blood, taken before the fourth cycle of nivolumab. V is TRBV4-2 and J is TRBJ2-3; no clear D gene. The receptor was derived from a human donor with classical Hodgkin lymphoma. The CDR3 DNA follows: TGTGCCAGCAGCCAAGTCGGCACAGATACGCAGTATTTT. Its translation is CASSQVGTDTQYF.